The 8 T cell receptor beta chains given below trace back to one sample, sequenced in a study of shared clonotypes between healthy human individuals (dated by TCRdb to 2020 to 2021). Libraries came from the immunoSEQ multiplex PCR assay. Not all clones reach the TCRdb copy of this immuneACCESS table, which keeps in-frame sequences only. Checked studies attribute under half of the gap to unresolved V genes and leave the rest unexplained. For this sample the table gives 550,000 to 750,000 clones, of which about 90% were detected only once. In total, the top ten clones hold 24% of the sample. CD8 naive samples consisted of CD45RO-negative cells that were positively selected for CCR7, yielding a CD45RA+CCR7+ population without TemRA cells. The sequenced sample consisted of naive CD8+ T cells sorted from blood. According to the study, the label for this sample's cell subset or site signals: CD45RA+CCR7+. These receptors were obtained from a man younger than 40 in good health.

The gene calls are TRBV11-3 and TRBJ1-1; D might be TRBD1 (6 bases). CDR3 length: 14 amino acids. In germline, CDR1 is SGHNT, CDR2 YENEEA. Trimming pared 5 bases from V and 4 bases from J, leaving 14 bases between. In DNA, the CDR3 is TGTGCCAGCAGCCTGGGGGGGGCCGGCACTGAAGCTTTCTTT. Translation: CASSLGGAGTEAFF.

The chain carries TRBV7-6 and TRBJ1-6; perhaps TRBD1 as D (5 bases). Trimming removed 3 bases at V and 9 bases at J, with 15 bases between. Germline values: CDR1 SGHVS, CDR2 FNYEAQ. The length of the CDR3 is 15 residues. CDR3 protein: CASSLGGAGGSPLHF. CDR3 DNA: TGTGCCAGCAGCTTGGGCGGAGCTGGGGGTTCACCCCTCCACTTT.

This clone was observed a single time. This rearrangement joins TRBV27 to TRBJ2-7; 8 bases are a match to TRBD2. The CDR3 length is 14 residues. Germline V lookup: CDR1 MNHEY, CDR2 SMNVEV (reference sequence). J lost 3 bases, V lost 5 bases, and 6 bases had no gene match. The CDR3 DNA is TGTGCCAGCAGTCTACTAGCGGAGCACTACGAGCAGTACTTC. It codes for CASSLLAEHYEQYF.

This chain joins TRBV5-1 and TRBJ2-1; 7 bases fit TRBD1. This CDR3 region has 14 residues. CDR1 and CDR2 (germline): SGHRS, YFSETQ. J lost 7 bases, V lost 2 bases, and 6 bases had no gene match. CDR3 DNA sequence: TGCGCCAGCAGCTTCGAGGGGGCCGCTAATGAGCAGTTCTTC. It codes for CASSFEGAANEQFF. Full variable domain (missing parts from reference TRBV5-1 and TRBJ2-1): KAGVTQTPRYLIKTRGQQVTLSCSPISGHRSVSWYQQTPGQGLQFLFEYFSETQRNKGNFPGRFSGRQFSNSRSEMNVSTLELGDSALYLCASSFEGAANEQFFGPGTRLTVL.

The chain employs TRBV4-1 and TRBJ2-7, with TRBD2 matching over 10 bases. CDR1 is MGHRA and CDR2 is YSYEKL in the germline V gene. The junction had 3 bases not matched to a gene; V was cut back by 4 bases and J by 0 bases. The CDR3 loop spans 15 amino acids. This chain's CDR3 is CASSPLAGVSYEQYF. In DNA, the CDR3 is TGCGCCAGCAGCCCCCTAGCGGGAGTCTCCTACGAGCAGTACTTC.

The rearrangement joins TRBV4-3 to TRBJ2-3; D is possibly TRBD2 (6 bases). This CDR3 is built from 14 residues. From germline, CDR1 is LGHNA and CDR2 YSLEER. Trimming pared 0 bases from V and 11 bases from J, leaving 15 bases between. The CDR3 bases are TGCGCCAGCAGCCAAGATACTAGCAGGCATCGGCAGTATTTT. Residues: CASSQDTSRHRQYF.

Comments on this clone: One end of the junction does not line up with germline, which may come from a read error. V gene TRBV7-7 combines with J gene TRBJ2-7; D gene unclear. CDR3 length: 12 amino acids. Germline values: CDR1 SSHAT, CDR2 FNYEAQ (reference sequence). The CDR3 region is CASSPNSYEQYF. As DNA, the CDR3 is TGTGCTAGCAGCCCCAACTCCTACGAGCAGTACTTC.

This chain connects TRBV10-3 to TRBJ2-7; TRBD1 or TRBD2 may be the D gene (6 bases each). This CDR3 region has 13 residues. The V gene's germline CDR1 is ENHRY and CDR2 SYGVKD. The V gene lost 2 bases and the J gene lost 6 bases, with 11 bases spanning the gap. Written as DNA, the CDR3 is TGTGCCATCAGTGAGGGTTCGGGGGCCGAGCAGTACTTC. This gives the protein CAISEGSGAEQYF.